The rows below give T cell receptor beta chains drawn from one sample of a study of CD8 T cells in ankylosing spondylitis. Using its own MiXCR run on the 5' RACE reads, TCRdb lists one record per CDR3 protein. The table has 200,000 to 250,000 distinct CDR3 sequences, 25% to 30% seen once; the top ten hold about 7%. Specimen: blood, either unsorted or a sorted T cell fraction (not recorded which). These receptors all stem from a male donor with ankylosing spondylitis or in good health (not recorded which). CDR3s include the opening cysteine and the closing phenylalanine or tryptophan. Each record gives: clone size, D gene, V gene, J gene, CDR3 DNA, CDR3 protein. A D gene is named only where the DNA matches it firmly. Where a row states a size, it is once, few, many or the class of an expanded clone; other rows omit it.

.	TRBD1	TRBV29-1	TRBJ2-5	TGCAGCGTTGAAGGGGACAGGGGGCAAGAGACCCAGTACTTC	CSVEGDRGQETQYF
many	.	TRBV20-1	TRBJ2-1	TGCAGTGCAAGTAGGATGGACAATGAGCAGTTCTTC	CSASRMDNEQFF
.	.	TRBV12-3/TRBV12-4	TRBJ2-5	TGTGCCAGCAGGGAGAGGGAGACCCAGTACTTC	CASRERETQYF
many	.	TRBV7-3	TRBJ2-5	TGTGCCAGCAGCTTTGGTTTGGCAGAGACCCAGTACTTC	CASSFGLAETQYF
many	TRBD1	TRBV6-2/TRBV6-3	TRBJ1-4	TGTGCCAGCAGACCCAACAGGGGAGTGTCGGAACTGTTTTTT	CASRPNRGVSELFF
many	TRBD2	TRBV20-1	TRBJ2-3	TGCAGTGCTAGAGATTGGCTAGCGGGAGTGGGCGCAGATACGCAGTATTTT	CSARDWLAGVGADTQYF
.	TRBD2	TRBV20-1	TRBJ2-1	TGCAGTGCTGAAACTAGCGGAGGGGACAATGAGCAGTTCTTC	CSAETSGGDNEQFF
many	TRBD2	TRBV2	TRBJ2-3	TGTGCCAGCAGACTAGCGGACAGCACAGATACGCAGTATTTT	CASRLADSTDTQYF
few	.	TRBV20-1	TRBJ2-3	TGCAGTGCTAGAGGGGCGGCCCTTTTGGGGGGCGCCGCTAGCACAGATACGCAGTATTTT	CSARGAALLGGAASTDTQYF
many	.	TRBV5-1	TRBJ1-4	TGCGCCAGCACCTCCGGGGATCCTAATGAAAAACTGTTTTTT	CASTSGDPNEKLFF
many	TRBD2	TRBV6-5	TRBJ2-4	TGTGCCAGCAGTTACTCGATGGCGGGAGGGCCTTTGGACATTCAGTACTTC	CASSYSMAGGPLDIQYF
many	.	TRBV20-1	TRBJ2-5	TGCAGTGCTACTTTGAACAGGGAATTAGAGACCCAGTACTTC	CSATLNRELETQYF
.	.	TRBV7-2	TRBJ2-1	TGTGCCAGCAGCTTAGCCCAGGGTGGCTACAATGAGCAGTTCTTC	CASSLAQGGYNEQFF
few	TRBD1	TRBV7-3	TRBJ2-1	TGTGCCAGCAGCTTTACCCAGGGGGCCTCCTACAATGAGCAGTTCTTC	CASSFTQGASYNEQFF
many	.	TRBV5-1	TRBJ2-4	TGCGCCAGCAGCTTGATGGATGAAAACATTCAGTACTTC	CASSLMDENIQYF
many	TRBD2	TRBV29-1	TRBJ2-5	TGCAGCGCCGGACTAGCGGGAGTAGTAACCCAGTACTTC	CSAGLAGVVTQYF
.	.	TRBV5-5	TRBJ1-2	TGTGCCAGCAGCTTGGGGCAGCCGAACTATGGCTACACCTTC	CASSLGQPNYGYTF
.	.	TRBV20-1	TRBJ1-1	TGCAGTGCTAACCGAAAGAACACTGAAGCTTTCTTT	CSANRKNTEAFF
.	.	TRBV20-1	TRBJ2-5	TGCAGTGCTAGAGTATCAGGGGCCCGAGAGACCCAGTACTTC	CSARVSGARETQYF
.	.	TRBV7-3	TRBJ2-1	TGTGCCAGCAGTCCTAGGTTTGGGGGAACCTACAATGAGCAGTTCTTC	CASSPRFGGTYNEQFF
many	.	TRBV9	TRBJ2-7	TGTGCCAGCAGCCTTGGAGGGGAAACGGTCCAGTACTTC	CASSLGGETVQYF
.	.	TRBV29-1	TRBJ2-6	TGCAGCGTTGCCGGGGAAAGGGCTGGGGCCAACGTCCTGACTTTC	CSVAGERAGANVLTF
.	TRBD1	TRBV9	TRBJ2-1	TGTGCCAGCAGCGCCCCGGACAGGGGGCTCGACAATGAGCAGTTCTTC	CASSAPDRGLDNEQFF
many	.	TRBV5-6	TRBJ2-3	TGTGCCAGCAGCCGCTCTACGACAGATACGCAGTATTTT	CASSRSTTDTQYF
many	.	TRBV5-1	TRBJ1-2	TGCGCCAGCAGCCACGTTGGGGGTAATGGCTACACCTTC	CASSHVGGNGYTF
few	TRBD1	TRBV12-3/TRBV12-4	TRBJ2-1	TGTGCCAGCAGCCGGGACAGGGCCCCCAATGAGCAGTTCTTC	CASSRDRAPNEQFF
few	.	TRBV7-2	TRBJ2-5	TGTGCCAGCAGCTTAGGAGGGGGGCGCGCGGAGACCCAGTACTTC	CASSLGGGRAETQYF
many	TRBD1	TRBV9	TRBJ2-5	TGTGCCAGCAGCGTAGGAGGTCGGCAGGGGGTAGAGACCCAGTACTTC	CASSVGGRQGVETQYF
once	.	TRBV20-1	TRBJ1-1	TGCAGTGCTCCTGGGGGCGCCAACACTGAAGCTTTCTTT	CSAPGGANTEAFF
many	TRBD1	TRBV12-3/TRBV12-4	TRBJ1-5	TGTGCCAGCAGTTTTGGGACAGACAATCAGCCCCAGCATTTT	CASSFGTDNQPQHF
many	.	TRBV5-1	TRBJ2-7	TGCGCCAGCAGCGAAACGAACCCCGAGCAGTACTTC	CASSETNPEQYF
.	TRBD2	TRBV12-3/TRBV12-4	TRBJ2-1	TGTGCCAGCAGTTTACTCGGGAGGAATGATGAGCAGTTCTTC	CASSLLGRNDEQFF
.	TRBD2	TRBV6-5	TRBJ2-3	TGTGCCAGCAGTTACCCGACCGGGGAGGGTACCACAGATACGCAGTATTTT	CASSYPTGEGTTDTQYF
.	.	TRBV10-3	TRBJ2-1	TGTGCCATCAGTGAGGGGGTAACAGGGATCTATGAGCAGTTCTTC	CAISEGVTGIYEQFF
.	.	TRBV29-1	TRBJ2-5	TGCAGCGCCGAGGGGGGAGCAGAGACCCAGTACTTC	CSAEGGAETQYF
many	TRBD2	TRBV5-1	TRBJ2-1	TGCGCCAGCAGCTACACTTTCGCGGGAGACTACAATGAGCAGTTCTTC	CASSYTFAGDYNEQFF
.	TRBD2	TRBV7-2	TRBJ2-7	TGTGCCAGCAGCACAGCACTTCCGGGACGGGGAGGGTACGAGCAGTACTTC	CASSTALPGRGGYEQYF
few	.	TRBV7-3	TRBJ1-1	TGTGCCAGCAGCCGGACCCGCGACAGTGAAGCTTTCTTT	CASSRTRDSEAFF
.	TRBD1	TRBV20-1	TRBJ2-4	TGCAGTGCTAGCAGGGACAGTGGAAACATTCAGTACTTC	CSASRDSGNIQYF
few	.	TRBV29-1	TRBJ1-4	TGCAGCGTTGGAAAGGGAGATGAAAAACTGTTTTTT	CSVGKGDEKLFF
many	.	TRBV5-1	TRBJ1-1	TGCGCCAGCAGCCTACTGACAGGCGATAACACTGAAGCTTTCTTT	CASSLLTGDNTEAFF
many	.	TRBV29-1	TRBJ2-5	TGCAGCGTTCGGCAACTACTCCAAGAGACCCAGTACTTC	CSVRQLLQETQYF
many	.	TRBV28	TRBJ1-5	TGTGCCAGCATAGAAGAGGGGAAGGACAATCAGCCCCAGCATTTT	CASIEEGKDNQPQHF
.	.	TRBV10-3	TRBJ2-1	TGTGCCACCGCAGGGGACTCCTACAATGAGCAGTTCTTC	CATAGDSYNEQFF
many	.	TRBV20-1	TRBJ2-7	TGCAGTGCCACGGACAGAGCCTCCTACGAGCAGTACTTC	CSATDRASYEQYF
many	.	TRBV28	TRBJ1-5	TGTGCCAGCAGTTCCCACGGGGCAGCAAGTATCGGCAATCAGCCCCAGCATTTT	CASSSHGAASIGNQPQHF